This is a list of T cell receptor beta chains from one sample in a study of blood T cell repertoires in COVID-19. Profiling relied on immunoSEQ multiplex PCR, and the TCRdb table lists in-frame clones only, not all of them. This table has over 150,000 clones, more than 85% appearing once. The source material was peripheral blood. Receptors were obtained from a woman of 80 years or more with COVID-19, enrolled during active disease. The CDR3 runs from the conserved cysteine through the conserved F or W. Fields, in order: D gene, J gene, CDR3 length, V gene, clone size, CDR3 DNA, CDR3 protein. The D gene is left open where the match is weak. Size tells how often a clone was seen (once, few, many) or the class of an expanded clone, and some rows leave it out.

D: NA; J: TRBJ2-7; length: 15; V: TRBV5-1; size: NA; DNA: TGCGCCAGCAGGGAGACAGTTAGTTCCTCCTACGAGCAGTACTTC; CDR3: CASRETVSSSYEQYF
D: TRBD2; J: TRBJ2-7; length: 14; V: TRBV5-4; size: NA; DNA: TGTGCCAGCAGCTCCGGGACTAGCGGGAGGGCGAGAGACTTC; CDR3: CASSSGTSGRARDF
D: NA; J: TRBJ2-1; length: 14; V: TRBV4-2; size: few; DNA: TGTGCCAGCAGCCAAGATTGGACAGCGAGTGAGCAGTTCTTC; CDR3: CASSQDWTASEQFF
D: NA; J: TRBJ1-2; length: 13; V: TRBV19; size: NA; DNA: TGTGCCACCCTAGGATCAGGGAACTATGGCTACACCTTC; CDR3: CATLGSGNYGYTF
D: TRBD1; J: TRBJ2-2; length: 15; V: TRBV6-4; size: NA; DNA: TGTGCCAGCAGTCCGGGACAGGGAAAGACCGGGGAGCTGTTTTTT; CDR3: CASSPGQGKTGELFF
D: NA; J: TRBJ1-1; length: 11; V: TRBV3-1/TRBV3-2; size: few; DNA: TGTGCCAGCAGCCAACGGACTGAAGCTTTCTTT; CDR3: CASSQRTEAFF
D: TRBD1; J: TRBJ1-3; length: 16; V: TRBV9; size: few; DNA: TGTGCCAGCAGCGTCGCGGGGACAGAGACTGGAAACACCATATATTTT; CDR3: CASSVAGTETGNTIYF
D: NA; J: TRBJ1-2; length: 13; V: TRBV28; size: NA; DNA: TGTGCCAGCACAGATCCCCCTAACTATGGCTACACCTTC; CDR3: CASTDPPNYGYTF
D: TRBD1; J: TRBJ1-2; length: 13; V: TRBV5-1; size: NA; DNA: TGCGCCAGCAGCCTCGGACAGGACTATGGCTACACCTTC; CDR3: CASSLGQDYGYTF
D: TRBD1; J: TRBJ1-2; length: 13; V: TRBV19; size: NA; DNA: TGTGCCAGTAGTCAAGGACAGGGTGATGGCTACACCTTC; CDR3: CASSQGQGDGYTF
D: NA; J: TRBJ1-2; length: 14; V: TRBV11-2; size: once; DNA: TGTGCCAGCAGCTTAGCTCGGCAGGGAGGTGGCTACACCTTC; CDR3: CASSLARQGGGYTF
D: NA; J: TRBJ2-7; length: 13; V: TRBV29-1; size: few; DNA: TGCAGCGTTGAGGCCTCTCCGGGCTACGAGCAGTACTTC; CDR3: CSVEASPGYEQYF
D: TRBD2; J: TRBJ2-7; length: 15; V: TRBV6-1; size: NA; DNA: TGTGCCAGCAGTTCCACGACTAGCGGGACCTACGAGCAGTACTTC; CDR3: CASSSTTSGTYEQYF
D: NA; J: TRBJ1-1; length: 15; V: TRBV28; size: NA; DNA: TGTGCCAGCAGGCAAAAGAACAGGGTCGGCACTGAAGCTTTCTTT; CDR3: CASRQKNRVGTEAFF
D: NA; J: TRBJ1-1; length: 14; V: TRBV28; size: NA; DNA: TGTGCCAGCAGTTTAGAGGATATGAACACTGAAGCTTTCTTT; CDR3: CASSLEDMNTEAFF
D: TRBD1; J: TRBJ1-1; length: 16; V: TRBV9; size: NA; DNA: TGTGCCAGCAGCGTAGCGGGACAGGGGGGGACAACTGAAGCTTTCTTT; CDR3: CASSVAGQGGTTEAFF
D: TRBD1; J: TRBJ1-1; length: 14; V: TRBV6-6; size: NA; DNA: TGTGCCAGCAGGGGGGACAGACGGAACACTGAAGCTTTCTTT; CDR3: CASRGDRRNTEAFF
D: TRBD1; J: TRBJ1-2; length: 15; V: TRBV9; size: NA; DNA: TGTGCCAGCAGCGTAGGGACAGGGGGTTGGAGTGGCTACACCTTC; CDR3: CASSVGTGGWSGYTF
D: NA; J: TRBJ1-3; length: 16; V: TRBV3-1/TRBV3-2; size: NA; DNA: TGTGCCAGCAGCCAGGGGGGTGGGACGGCCGGAAACACCATATATTTT; CDR3: CASSQGGGTAGNTIYF
D: NA; J: TRBJ1-5; length: 12; V: TRBV19; size: NA; DNA: TGTGCCAGTACCAGTAGCAATCAGCCCCAGCATTTT; CDR3: CASTSSNQPQHF
D: NA; J: TRBJ1-1; length: 13; V: TRBV5-1; size: NA; DNA: TGCGCCAGCTCCGCGGGGCCGAACACTGAAGCTTTCTTT; CDR3: CASSAGPNTEAFF
D: TRBD2; J: TRBJ2-5; length: 15; V: TRBV19; size: NA; DNA: TGTGCCAGTAGTATAGAGGCGGGAGTTAAAAAGACCCAGTACTTC; CDR3: CASSIEAGVKKTQYF
D: TRBD2; J: TRBJ2-1; length: 15; V: TRBV5-4; size: NA; DNA: TGTGCCAGCAGCCCAGGGACTAGCGGGAGCAATGAGCAGTTCTTC; CDR3: CASSPGTSGSNEQFF
D: NA; J: TRBJ2-2; length: 14; V: TRBV3-1/TRBV3-2; size: NA; DNA: TGTGCCAGCAGCCAATCGTTCGGGACCGGGGAGCTGTTTTTT; CDR3: CASSQSFGTGELFF
D: TRBD1; J: TRBJ1-2; length: 15; V: TRBV27; size: NA; DNA: TGTGCCAGCAGTATAAGGACAGGCTCATTATATGGCTACACCTTC; CDR3: CASSIRTGSLYGYTF
D: TRBD1; J: TRBJ1-3; length: 17; V: TRBV19; size: few; DNA: TGTGCCAGTACGGGACAGGGGGCTTCGCGCTCTGGAAACACCATATATTTT; CDR3: CASTGQGASRSGNTIYF
D: TRBD1; J: TRBJ1-5; length: 14; V: TRBV6-2/TRBV6-3; size: few; DNA: TGTGCCAGCAGTCCCGGGACAGTCAATCAGCCCCAGCATTTT; CDR3: CASSPGTVNQPQHF
D: NA; J: TRBJ2-5; length: 13; V: TRBV19; size: once; DNA: TGTGCCAGTAGCCGGGACACCCAAGAGACCCAGTACTTC; CDR3: CASSRDTQETQYF
D: NA; J: TRBJ1-2; length: 13; V: TRBV6-5; size: NA; DNA: TGTGCCATTTCACAGGAGATTAACTATGGCTACACCTTC; CDR3: CAISQEINYGYTF
D: TRBD2; J: TRBJ2-2; length: 15; V: TRBV28; size: NA; DNA: TGTGCCAGCAGTCTAGGACTAGCGGGAACCGGGGAGCTGTTTTTT; CDR3: CASSLGLAGTGELFF
D: NA; J: TRBJ1-1; length: 13; V: TRBV19; size: NA; DNA: TGTGCCAGTAGTCCAGCCTCCGGGTCTGAAGCTTTCTTT; CDR3: CASSPASGSEAFF
D: NA; J: TRBJ1-1; length: 15; V: TRBV25-1; size: NA; DNA: TGTGCCAGCAGTAGGGGTGGGGGGGCCAACACTGAAGCTTTCTTT; CDR3: CASSRGGGANTEAFF
D: NA; J: TRBJ2-2; length: 13; V: TRBV7-3; size: NA; DNA: TGTGCCAGCAGCTTAGATGGGCCCGGGGAGCTGTTTTTT; CDR3: CASSLDGPGELFF
D: TRBD1; J: TRBJ2-5; length: 14; V: TRBV6-5; size: NA; DNA: TGTGCCAGCAGGGTCCGGGACAGACAAGAGACCCAGTACTTC; CDR3: CASRVRDRQETQYF
D: NA; J: TRBJ2-2; length: 14; V: TRBV3-1/TRBV3-2; size: NA; DNA: TGTGCCAGCAGCGAAACAGGGTACACCGGGGAGCTGTTTTTT; CDR3: CASSETGYTGELFF